Listed below are T cell receptor beta chains from one sample, sequenced in a study of blood T cell repertoires in COVID-19. The assay was immunoSEQ multiplex PCR, and TCRdb's table has in-frame clones only and misses some. The sample consists of about 160,000 clones, about 90% of them appearing once. Source material: PBMCs or T cells enriched from blood (not recorded which). The receptors here all came from a woman aged 50 to 65 who had recovered from COVID-19. The CDR3 runs from the conserved cysteine through the conserved F or W. The order of the fields is D gene, clone size, J gene, V gene, CDR3 protein, CDR3 DNA. The D gene is left open where the match is weak. Where a row states a size, it is once, few, many or the class of an expanded clone; other rows omit it.

.	.	TRBJ1-1	TRBV3-1/TRBV3-2	CASSQAGGGNTEAFF	TGTGCCAGCAGCCAGGCCGGAGGAGGGAACACTGAAGCTTTCTTT
.	.	TRBJ2-1	TRBV4-3	CASSQDQEQFF	TGCGCCAGCAGCCAAGACCAAGAGCAGTTCTTC
.	.	TRBJ1-1	TRBV4-1	CASSQVSEGTEAFF	TGCGCCAGCAGCCAAGTCTCGGAGGGGACTGAAGCTTTCTTT
TRBD1	.	TRBJ2-7	TRBV7-8	CASSLRDRVGYEQYF	TGTGCCAGCAGCCTCCGGGACAGGGTGGGCTACGAGCAGTACTTC
TRBD1	.	TRBJ1-2	TRBV5-8	CASSGRTGGNGYTF	TGTGCCAGCAGCGGAAGGACAGGGGGGAATGGCTACACCTTC
TRBD2	few	TRBJ2-3	TRBV5-4	CASSSPWRETDTDTQYF	TGTGCCAGCAGCTCCCCGTGGCGGGAGACGGACACAGATACGCAGTATTTT
.	.	TRBJ2-2	TRBV5-6	CASRFTGSKIGELFF	TGTGCCAGCAGGTTTACCGGGAGCAAAATCGGGGAGCTGTTTTTT
.	.	TRBJ2-2	TRBV4-3	CASSQDRGKRGELFF	TGCGCCAGCAGCCAAGATAGAGGGAAGAGAGGGGAGCTGTTTTTT
TRBD2	.	TRBJ2-5	TRBV4-3	CASSQEGSGSQETQYF	TGCGCCAGCAGCCAAGAAGGTAGCGGGAGTCAAGAGACCCAGTACTTC
.	.	TRBJ1-5	TRBV6-5	CASSRSVVQPQHF	TGTGCCAGCAGCCGATCGGTAGTGCAGCCCCAGCATTTT
.	.	TRBJ2-6	TRBV28	CASSFNQGSSGANVLTF	TGTGCCAGCAGTTTTAACCAAGGGAGCTCTGGGGCCAACGTCCTGACTTTC
.	.	TRBJ2-5	TRBV21-1	CASSPAGYQETQYF	TGTGCCAGCAGCCCCGCGGGGTACCAAGAGACCCAGTACTTC
.	.	TRBJ2-1	TRBV9	CASTRSDSSYNEQFF	TGTGCCAGCACCAGATCGGACAGCTCCTACAATGAGCAGTTCTTC
TRBD1	.	TRBJ1-4	TRBV7-9	CASRGGTGTEKLFF	TGTGCCAGCAGGGGGGGGACAGGGACCGAAAAACTGTTTTTT
.	.	TRBJ1-2	TRBV24-1	CATSNQGFYGYTF	TGTGCCACCAGCAATCAGGGGTTCTATGGCTACACCTTC
TRBD1	.	TRBJ2-7	TRBV5-5	CASSLTGGASYEQYF	TGTGCCAGCAGCCTGACAGGGGGCGCTTCCTACGAGCAGTACTTC